This TCR beta chain stems from a study of OX40 agonist ivuxolimab in advanced cancers. The cohort excluded patients with autoimmune disease history or systemic immunosuppression. V was trimmed by 1 base and J by 3 bases, leaving 6 bases between them. The V gene's germline CDR1 is KGHSH and CDR2 LQKENI. The CDR3 is 13 amino acids. Sequencing was performed with immunoSEQ multiplex PCR; in TCRdb, only in-frame clones are kept and a portion is missing. Here the sample spans more than 45,000 clones, roughly 85% being singletons. Material: CD4+ or CD8+ T cells sorted from blood, obtained in a trial of the OX40 agonist ivuxolimab. The chain carries TRBV18 and TRBJ2-5; D might be TRBD1 (5 bases). The receptor was isolated from an adult with an advanced solid tumor such as melanoma, head and neck, liver or kidney cancer. Here the CDR3 reads CASSPQGEETQYF. The CDR3 region has the DNA TGTGCCAGCTCACCACAAGGGGAAGAGACCCAGTACTTC. Supplemented by reference TRBV18 and TRBJ2-5, the full variable domain reads NAGVMQNPRHLVRRRGQEARLRCSPMKGHSHVYWYRQLPEEGLKFMVYLQKENIIDESGMPKERFSAEFPKEGPSILRIQQVVRGDSAAYFCASSPQGEETQYFGPGTRLLVL.